This T cell receptor (beta chain) was recovered during a study of monozygotic twins with inflammatory bowel disease. TCRdb reprocessed the 5' RACE reads and stores each CDR3 protein as one record, lacking DNA. The table lists 150,000 to 200,000 distinct CDR3 sequences. This TCR was sampled from a human donor with ulcerative colitis or Crohn's disease, or a healthy co-twin of an affected twin (not recorded which). Sequencing was done on a sample of blood.

The CDR3 here is CASRGQGLTGELFF. V usage is TRBV19 and J usage is TRBJ2-2; the D call of TRBD1 rests on TCRdb alone, since no DNA is present to check it. The CDR3 sequence is 14 residues long. Germline V gene data show CDR1 as LNHDA and CDR2 as SQIVND (reference sequence).